This note documents a single TCR beta chain sequence. Antigen: not known. Germline and junction disagree at one end, which may indicate a read error. Germline CDR1 reads MGHDK; CDR2 reads SYGVNS. The CDR3 has 9 amino acids. The data stem from a study of T cell responses to AZD1222 COVID-19 vaccine. Study conclusions and caveats: Without day 14 samples, only post-peak T cell repertoires were studied. Regions 160-218 and 743-854 dominated among vaccine-associated CD4 TCRs spanning spike. Recipients of AZD1222 seropositive at baseline numbered only 5 or 6. Females outnumbered males among donors, who were mostly white British; clonal diversity was possibly underestimated.

The method was immunoSEQ multiplex PCR; TCRdb's version includes in-frame clones alone and lacks a portion of them. This table holds just over 80,000 clones, 85% to 90% found once. This chain connects TRBV25-1 to TRBJ2-1; no definite D call. The sequencing used peripheral blood, collected on day 0 of AZD1222 vaccination. This TCR came from an adult in good health. CDR3 sequence (DNA): TGTGCCAGCAGTCTCTCCTGGGTCTTC. The encoded protein is CASSLSWVF.